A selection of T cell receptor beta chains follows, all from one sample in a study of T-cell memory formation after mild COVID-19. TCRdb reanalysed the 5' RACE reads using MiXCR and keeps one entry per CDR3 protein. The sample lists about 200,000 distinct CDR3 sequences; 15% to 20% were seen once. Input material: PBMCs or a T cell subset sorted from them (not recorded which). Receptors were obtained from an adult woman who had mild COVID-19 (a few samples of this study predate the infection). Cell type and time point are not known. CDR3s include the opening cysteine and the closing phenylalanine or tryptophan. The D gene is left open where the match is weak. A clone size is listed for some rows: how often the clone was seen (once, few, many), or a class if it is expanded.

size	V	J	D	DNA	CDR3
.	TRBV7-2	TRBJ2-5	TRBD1	TGTGCCAGCAGCCCAGGACAGGGAAAGGGGGAGACCCAGTACTTC	CASSPGQGKGETQYF
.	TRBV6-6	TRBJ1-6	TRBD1	TGTGCCAGCAGCTCTGGACAGGGGGCATGGGGGGCACCCCTCCACTTT	CASSSGQGAWGAPLHF
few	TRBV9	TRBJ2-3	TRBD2	TGTGCCAGCAGCCCCCGTCTAGCGGGGGGGGGCACAGATACGCAGTATTTT	CASSPRLAGGGTDTQYF
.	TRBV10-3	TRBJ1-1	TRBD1	TGTGCCATCAGAAGAGACAGGGACGTGAGCAACACTGAAGCTTTCTTT	CAIRRDRDVSNTEAFF
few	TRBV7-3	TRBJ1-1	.	TGTGCCAGCAGCCTAGGCCCCGGGACGATTGAAGCTTTCTTT	CASSLGPGTIEAFF
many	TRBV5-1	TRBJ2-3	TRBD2	TGCGCCAGCAGCCCCTCCCGCGGGAGTCTGACAGATACGCAGTATTTT	CASSPSRGSLTDTQYF
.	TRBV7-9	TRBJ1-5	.	TGTGCCAGCACCTGGGGGGATCAGCCCCAGCATTTT	CASTWGDQPQHF
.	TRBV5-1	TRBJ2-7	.	TGCGCCAGCAGCCCGGGGGAGGGGGCCCAACCACTCTACGAGCAGTACTTC	CASSPGEGAQPLYEQYF
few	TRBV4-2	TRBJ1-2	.	TGTGCCAGCAGCCGAGACAGTTCGGATGGCTACACCTTC	CASSRDSSDGYTF
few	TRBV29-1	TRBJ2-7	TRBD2	TGCAGCGTTGTACTAGCGGGAGGGCCGGAGCAGTACTTC	CSVVLAGGPEQYF
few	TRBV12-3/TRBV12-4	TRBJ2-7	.	TGTGCCAAACCGGGACTCCCGAGCTCCTACGAGCAGTACTTC	CAKPGLPSSYEQYF
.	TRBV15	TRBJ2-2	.	TGTGCCACCAGCAGAGATCTGGGGGGCACCGGGGAGCTGTTTTTT	CATSRDLGGTGELFF
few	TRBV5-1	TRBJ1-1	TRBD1	TGCGCCAGCAGCTTGGGGGACAGGAACATGAACACTGAAGCTTTCTTT	CASSLGDRNMNTEAFF
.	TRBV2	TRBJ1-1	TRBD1	TGTGCCAGCAGTGAACAGGGGGCTGGCACTGAAGCTTTCTTT	CASSEQGAGTEAFF
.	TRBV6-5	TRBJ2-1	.	TGTGCCAGCACCCCCCCTCGGGGAACCTACAATGAGCAGTTCTTC	CASTPPRGTYNEQFF
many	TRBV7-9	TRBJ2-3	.	TGTGCCAGCAGCTTAGGTATGGGCACAGATACGCAGTATTTT	CASSLGMGTDTQYF
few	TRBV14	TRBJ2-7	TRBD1	TGTGCCAGCAGCTACCGGGACAGCGTATTATACGAGCAGTACTTC	CASSYRDSVLYEQYF
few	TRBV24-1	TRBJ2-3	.	TGTGCCACCAGCCCCAAGAATTTGCTTATGGCAGATACGCAGTATTTT	CATSPKNLLMADTQYF
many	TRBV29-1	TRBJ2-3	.	TGCAGCGTACCCAGAGAGGGAAAAACAGATACGCAGTATTTT	CSVPREGKTDTQYF
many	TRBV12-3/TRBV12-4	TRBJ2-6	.	TGCGCCAGCAGCTCGTCATCTGGGGCCAACGTCCTGACTTTC	CASSSSSGANVLTF
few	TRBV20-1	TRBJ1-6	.	TGCAGTGCTAGAGATCCGAACAATTATAATTCACCCCTCCACTTT	CSARDPNNYNSPLHF
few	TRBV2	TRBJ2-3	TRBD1	TGTGCCAGCAGCCCTCGAATGGGGACAGGACAGTATTTT	CASSPRMGTGQYF
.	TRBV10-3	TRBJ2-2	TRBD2	TGTGCCATCAGTGGACCCGGGACTAGCGGTAGCGGGGAGCTGTTTTTT	CAISGPGTSGSGELFF
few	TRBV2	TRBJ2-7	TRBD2	TGTGCCAGCAGTGAAGCTATCGGGGGGGGACTCTACGAGCAGTACTTC	CASSEAIGGGLYEQYF
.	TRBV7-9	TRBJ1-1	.	TGTGCCAGCACCGTCTGGGGGAACACTGAAGCTTTCTTT	CASTVWGNTEAFF
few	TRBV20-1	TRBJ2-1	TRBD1	TGCAGTGCTAGGGAAGGGACAGGCTCCTACAATGAGCAGTTCTTC	CSAREGTGSYNEQFF
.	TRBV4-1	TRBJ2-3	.	TGCGCCAGCAGCCAAGATAGGAGGGAGTATGGCACAGATACGCAGTATTTT	CASSQDRREYGTDTQYF
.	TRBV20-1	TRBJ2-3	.	TGCAGTGCCCCCAAGCCAGGGAGAGCAGATACGCAGTATTTT	CSAPKPGRADTQYF
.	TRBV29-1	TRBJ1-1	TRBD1	TGCAGCGCCGCGCGGCAGGGGGCCCGAACAACTGAAGCTTTCTTT	CSAARQGARTTEAFF
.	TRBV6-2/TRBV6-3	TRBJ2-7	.	TGTGCCAGCAGTTACTTCAGTGGGGAGCAGTACTTC	CASSYFSGEQYF
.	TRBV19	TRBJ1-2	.	TGTGCCAGTAGTATAGATCAGGGCTATGGCTACACCTTC	CASSIDQGYGYTF
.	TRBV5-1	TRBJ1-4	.	TGCGCCAGCAGCCAGCGGCCCAACCCAACTAATGAAAAACTGTTTTTT	CASSQRPNPTNEKLFF
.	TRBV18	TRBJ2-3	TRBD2	TGTGCCAGCTCGCCAAGCGGGGGGGCTGAAGATACGCAGTATTTT	CASSPSGGAEDTQYF
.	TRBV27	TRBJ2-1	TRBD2	TGTGCCAGCAGTACACCCGGACTAGCGGGTAACAATGAGCAGTTCTTC	CASSTPGLAGNNEQFF
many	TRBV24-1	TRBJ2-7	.	TGTGCCACCAGTAGGGCTGGTTCTAGCTCCTACGAGCAGTACTTC	CATSRAGSSSYEQYF
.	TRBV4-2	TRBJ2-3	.	TGTGCCAGCAGCCAAGAGTCTGCTAGCGAGAGCACAGATACGCAGTATTTT	CASSQESASESTDTQYF
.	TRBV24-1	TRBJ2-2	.	TGTGCCACCAGTGACCAGCTCACAGGGAACACCGGGGAGCTGTTTTTT	CATSDQLTGNTGELFF
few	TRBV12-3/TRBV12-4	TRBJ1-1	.	TGTGCCAGCAGCCCCTCTCCACTGAACACTGAAGCTTTCTTT	CASSPSPLNTEAFF
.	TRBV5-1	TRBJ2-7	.	TGCGCCAGCAGCTTGTCAGGGGCTGAAAACGAGCAGTACTTC	CASSLSGAENEQYF
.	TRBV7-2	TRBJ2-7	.	TGTGCCAGCAGCTTAGCCCTCTCCTACGAGCAGTACTTC	CASSLALSYEQYF
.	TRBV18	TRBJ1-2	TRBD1	TGTGCCAGCTCGGACCGGGACAGGGTGTCGGGGGGCTACACCTTC	CASSDRDRVSGGYTF
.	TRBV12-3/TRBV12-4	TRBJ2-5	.	TGTGCCAGCAGCCTAGGGGGGAAGGGGACCCAGTACTTC	CASSLGGKGTQYF
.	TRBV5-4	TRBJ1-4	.	TGTGCCAGCAGCTTGCCCGGAAATGAAAAACTGTTTTTT	CASSLPGNEKLFF
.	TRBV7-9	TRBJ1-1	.	TGTGCCAGCAGCTTAACGCCTGGGCCTGAAGCTTTCTTT	CASSLTPGPEAFF
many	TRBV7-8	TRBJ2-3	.	TGTGCCAGCAGCTTAGGAATTGGCAGGAGGGATACGCAGTATTTT	CASSLGIGRRDTQYF
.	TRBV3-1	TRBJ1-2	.	TGTGCCAGCAGCGAAGCCAGGGTAGGAGGCTACACCTTC	CASSEARVGGYTF
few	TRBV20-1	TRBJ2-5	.	TGCAGTGCCGTGGAAGGCAGCTCGACCCAGTACTTC	CSAVEGSSTQYF
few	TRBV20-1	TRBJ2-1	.	TGCAGTGCCCAAGATCCGAGCTCCTACAATGAGCAGTTCTTC	CSAQDPSSYNEQFF
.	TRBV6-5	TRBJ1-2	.	TGTGCCAGCAGTTATGCAGGGGCCTATGGCTACACCTTC	CASSYAGAYGYTF
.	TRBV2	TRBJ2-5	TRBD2	TGTGCCAGCACCGACCAGGGACTAGCGCAAGAGACCCAGTACTTC	CASTDQGLAQETQYF
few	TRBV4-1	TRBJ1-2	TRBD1	TGCGCCAGCAGCCAGGACAGGGATTATGGCTACACCTTC	CASSQDRDYGYTF
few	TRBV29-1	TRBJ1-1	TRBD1	TGCAGCGTCGCCGGGACAGGGCGGAACACTGAAGCTTTCTTT	CSVAGTGRNTEAFF
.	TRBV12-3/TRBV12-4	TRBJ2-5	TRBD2	TGTGCCAGCAGTTGGCGGTCAGCGGGGAAAGAGACCCAGTACTTC	CASSWRSAGKETQYF
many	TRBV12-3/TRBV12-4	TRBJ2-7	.	TGTGCCAGCAGTTTGGCGAGCAGTACCAACGAGCAGTACTTC	CASSLASSTNEQYF